This entry is about one T cell receptor beta chain. Antigen unknown. Of the isolated RNA, all was reverse transcribed, and so the sequenced material was expressed TCRB transcripts. TCRdb's copy holds only in-frame clones and misses some; the assay was immunoSEQ multiplex PCR. The sample shows some 240,000 clones, 15% to 20% of them seen only once. The CDR3 runs to 14 residues. Germline V gene sequence: CDR1 SEHNR, CDR2 FQNEAQ (reference sequence). Trimming left V 5 bases short and J 2 bases short, with 9 bases between. This record belongs to a study of beta chain features in type 1 diabetes. General study findings and limits: Significant though moderate, a shortening of TCRB CDR3s appeared in all four CD4+ subsets of Type 1 diabetes patients.

Material: naive CD4+ T cells from blood. The rearrangement links TRBV7-9 to TRBJ1-4, with D possibly matching TRBD1 (5 bases). The clonotype was recovered from a man aged 25-40 years with type 1 diabetes. The CDR3 region is CASSNRQTNEKLFF. The CDR3 DNA sequence: TGTGCCAGCAGCAACCGACAGACTAATGAAAAACTGTTTTTT.